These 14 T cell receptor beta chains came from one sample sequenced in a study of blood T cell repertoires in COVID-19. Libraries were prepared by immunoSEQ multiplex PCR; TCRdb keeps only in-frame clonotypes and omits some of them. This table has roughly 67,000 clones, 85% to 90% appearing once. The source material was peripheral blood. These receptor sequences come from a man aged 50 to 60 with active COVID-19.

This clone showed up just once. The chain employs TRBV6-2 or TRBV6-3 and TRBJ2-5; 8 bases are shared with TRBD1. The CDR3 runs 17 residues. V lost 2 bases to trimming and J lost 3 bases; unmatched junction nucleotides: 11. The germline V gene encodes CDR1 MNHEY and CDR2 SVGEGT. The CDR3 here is CASSYRTGPATKETQYF. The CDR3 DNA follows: TGTGCCAGCAGTTACAGGACAGGGCCGGCTACCAAAGAGACCCAGTACTTC.

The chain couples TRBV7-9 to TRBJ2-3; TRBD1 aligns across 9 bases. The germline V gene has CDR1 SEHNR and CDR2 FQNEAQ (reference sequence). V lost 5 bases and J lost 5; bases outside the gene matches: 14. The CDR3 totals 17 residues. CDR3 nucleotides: TGTGCCAGCAGCCGTACGCGGACAGGGGTAATAGGAGATACGCAGTATTTT. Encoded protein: CASSRTRTGVIGDTQYF. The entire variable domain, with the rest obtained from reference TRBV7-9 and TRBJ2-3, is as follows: DTGVSQNPRHKITKRGQNVTFRCDPISEHNRLYWYRQTLGQGPEFLTYFQNEAQLEKSRLLSDRFSAERPKGSFSTLEIQRTEQGDSAMYLCASSRTRTGVIGDTQYFGPGTRLTVL.

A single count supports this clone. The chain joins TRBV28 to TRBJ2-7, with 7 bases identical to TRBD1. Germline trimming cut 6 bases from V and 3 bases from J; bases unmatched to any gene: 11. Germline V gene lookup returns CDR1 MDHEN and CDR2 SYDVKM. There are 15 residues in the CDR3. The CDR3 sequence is CASSREGAGGYEQYF. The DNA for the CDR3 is TGTGCCAGCAGCCGTGAGGGGGCAGGGGGCTACGAGCAGTACTTC. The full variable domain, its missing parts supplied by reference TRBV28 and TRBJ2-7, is DVKVTQSSRYLVKRTGEKVFLECVQDMDHENMFWYRQDPGLGLRLIYFSYDVKMKEKGDIPEGYSVSREKKERFSLILESASTNQTSMYLCASSREGAGGYEQYFGPGTRLTVT.

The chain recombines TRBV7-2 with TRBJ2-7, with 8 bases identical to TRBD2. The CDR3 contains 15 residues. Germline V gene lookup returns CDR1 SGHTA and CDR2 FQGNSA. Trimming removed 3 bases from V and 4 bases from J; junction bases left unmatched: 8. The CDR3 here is CASSFLSVAGYEQYF. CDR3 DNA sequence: TGTGCCAGCAGCTTCCTTTCGGTAGCGGGGTACGAGCAGTACTTC.

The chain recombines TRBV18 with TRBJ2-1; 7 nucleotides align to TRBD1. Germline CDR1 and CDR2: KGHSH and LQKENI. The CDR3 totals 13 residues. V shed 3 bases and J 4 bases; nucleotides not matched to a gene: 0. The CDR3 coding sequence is TGTGCCAGCTCACCGGGACAGTACAATGAGCAGTTCTTC. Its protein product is CASSPGQYNEQFF.

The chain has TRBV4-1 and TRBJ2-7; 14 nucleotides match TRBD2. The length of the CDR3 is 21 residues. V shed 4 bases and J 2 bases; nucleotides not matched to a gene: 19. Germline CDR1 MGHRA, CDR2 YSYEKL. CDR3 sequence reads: CASSPSTGVGLAGVQAYEQYF. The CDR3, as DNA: TGCGCCAGCAGCCCCTCGACAGGGGTGGGACTAGCGGGAGTCCAGGCCTACGAGCAGTACTTC.

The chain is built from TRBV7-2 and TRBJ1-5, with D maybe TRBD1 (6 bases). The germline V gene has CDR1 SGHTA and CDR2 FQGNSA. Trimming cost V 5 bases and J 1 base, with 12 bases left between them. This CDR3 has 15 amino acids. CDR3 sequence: CASSLQGFSNQPQHF. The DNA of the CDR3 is TGTGCCAGCAGCCTACAGGGTTTCAGCAATCAGCCCCAGCATTTT. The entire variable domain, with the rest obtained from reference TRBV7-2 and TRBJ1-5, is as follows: GAGVSQSPSNKVTEKGKDVELRCDPISGHTALYWYRQSLGQGLEFLIYFQGNSAPDKSGLPSDRFSAERTGGSVSTLTIQRTQQEDSAVYLCASSLQGFSNQPQHFGDGTRLSIL.

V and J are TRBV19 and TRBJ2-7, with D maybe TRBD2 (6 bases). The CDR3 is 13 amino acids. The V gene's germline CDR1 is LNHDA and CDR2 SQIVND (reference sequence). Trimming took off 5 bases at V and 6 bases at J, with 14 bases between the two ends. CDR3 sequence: CASSLEGLGEQYF. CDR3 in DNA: TGTGCCAGTAGTTTGGAGGGCCTCGGCGAGCAGTACTTC.

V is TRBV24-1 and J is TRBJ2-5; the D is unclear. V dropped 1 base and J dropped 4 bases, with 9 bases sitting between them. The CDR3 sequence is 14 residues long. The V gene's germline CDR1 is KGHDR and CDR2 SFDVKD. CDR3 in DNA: TGTGCCACCAGTGATTTTCAACTCCCAGAGACCCAGTACTTC. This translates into CATSDFQLPETQYF.

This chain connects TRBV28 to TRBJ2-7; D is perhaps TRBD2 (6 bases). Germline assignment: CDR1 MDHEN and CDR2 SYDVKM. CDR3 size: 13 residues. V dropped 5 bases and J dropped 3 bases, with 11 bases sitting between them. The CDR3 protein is CASSLRGFYEQYF. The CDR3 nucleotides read TGTGCCAGCAGTCTTCGGGGGTTCTACGAGCAGTACTTC.

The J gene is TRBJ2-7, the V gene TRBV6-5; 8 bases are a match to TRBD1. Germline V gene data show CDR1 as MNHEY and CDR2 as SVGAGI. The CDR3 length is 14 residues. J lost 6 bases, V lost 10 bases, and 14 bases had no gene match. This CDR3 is CATQGEQGGPEQYF. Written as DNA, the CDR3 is TGTGCCACCCAAGGGGAACAGGGGGGTCCCGAGCAGTACTTC.

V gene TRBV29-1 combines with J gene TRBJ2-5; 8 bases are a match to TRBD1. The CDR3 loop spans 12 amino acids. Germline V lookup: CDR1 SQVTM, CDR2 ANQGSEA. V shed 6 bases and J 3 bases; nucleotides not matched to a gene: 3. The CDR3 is CSVHRGEETQYF. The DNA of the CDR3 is TGCAGCGTACACAGGGGGGAAGAGACCCAGTACTTC.

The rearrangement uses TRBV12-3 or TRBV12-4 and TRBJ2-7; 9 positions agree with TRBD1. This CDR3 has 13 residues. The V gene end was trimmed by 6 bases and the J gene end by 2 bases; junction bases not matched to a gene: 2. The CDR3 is CASRGQGPYEQYF. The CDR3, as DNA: TGTGCCAGCAGGGGACAGGGTCCCTACGAGCAGTACTTC.

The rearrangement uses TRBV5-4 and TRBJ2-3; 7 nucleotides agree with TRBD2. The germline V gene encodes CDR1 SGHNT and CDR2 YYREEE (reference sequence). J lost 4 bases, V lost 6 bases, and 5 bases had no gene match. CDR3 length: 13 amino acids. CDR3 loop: CASNPAGADTQYF. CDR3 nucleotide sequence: TGTGCCAGCAACCCCGCGGGGGCAGATACGCAGTATTTT.